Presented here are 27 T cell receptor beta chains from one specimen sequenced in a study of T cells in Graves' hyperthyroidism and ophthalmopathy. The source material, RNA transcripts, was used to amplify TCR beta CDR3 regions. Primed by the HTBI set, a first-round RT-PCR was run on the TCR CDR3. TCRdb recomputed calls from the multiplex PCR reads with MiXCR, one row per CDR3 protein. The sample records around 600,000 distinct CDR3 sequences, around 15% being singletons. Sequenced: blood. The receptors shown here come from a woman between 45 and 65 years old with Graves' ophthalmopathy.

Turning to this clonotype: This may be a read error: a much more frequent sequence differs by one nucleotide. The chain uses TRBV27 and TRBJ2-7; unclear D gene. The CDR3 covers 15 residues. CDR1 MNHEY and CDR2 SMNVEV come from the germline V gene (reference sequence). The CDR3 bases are TGTGCCGGCAGTTACTCGGGCCCGGTCCCCTACGAGCAGTACTTC. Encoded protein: CAGSYSGPVPYEQYF.

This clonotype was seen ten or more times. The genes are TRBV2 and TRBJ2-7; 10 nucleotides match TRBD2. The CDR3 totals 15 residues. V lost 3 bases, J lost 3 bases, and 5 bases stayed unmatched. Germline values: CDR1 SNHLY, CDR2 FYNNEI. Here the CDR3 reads CASSDGVAGGYEQYF. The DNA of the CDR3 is TGTGCCAGCAGTGATGGGGTAGCGGGGGGCTACGAGCAGTACTTC. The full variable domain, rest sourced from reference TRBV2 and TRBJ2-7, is EPEVTQTPSHQVTQMGQEVILRCVPISNHLYFYWYRQILGQKVEFLVSFYNNEISEKSEIFDDQFSVERPDGSNFTLKIRSTKLEDSAMYFCASSDGVAGGYEQYFGPGTRLTVT.

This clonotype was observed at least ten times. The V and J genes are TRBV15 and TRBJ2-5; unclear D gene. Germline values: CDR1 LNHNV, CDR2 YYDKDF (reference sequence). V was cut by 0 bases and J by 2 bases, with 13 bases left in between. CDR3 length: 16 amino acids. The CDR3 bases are TGTGCCACCAGCAGAGATAGGGCTGGCCATCAAGAGACCCAGTACTTC. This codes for CATSRDRAGHQETQYF.

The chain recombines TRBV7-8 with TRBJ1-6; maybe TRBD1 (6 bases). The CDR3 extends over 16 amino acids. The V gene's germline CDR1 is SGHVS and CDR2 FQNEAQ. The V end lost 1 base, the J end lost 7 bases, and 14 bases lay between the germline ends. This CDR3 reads CASSLVLGQNNSPLHF. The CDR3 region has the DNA TGTGCCAGCAGCTTAGTCCTAGGACAGAACAATTCACCCCTCCACTTT.

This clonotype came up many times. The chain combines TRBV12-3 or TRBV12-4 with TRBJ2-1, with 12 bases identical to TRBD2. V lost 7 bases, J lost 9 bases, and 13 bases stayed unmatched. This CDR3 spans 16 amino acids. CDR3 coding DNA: TGTGCCAGCACCATACCCGGACTAGCGGGAATCGGTGAGCAGTTCTTC. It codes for CASTIPGLAGIGEQFF.

CDR3 bases: TGCAGTGCTAGAGATCCGAGGGAGGGCAGCTCTGGGGCCAACGTCCTGACTTTC. Encoded protein: CSARDPREGSSGANVLTF. The chain joins TRBV20-1 to TRBJ2-6; 7 bases map to TRBD2. This CDR3 is 18 amino acids long. The V and J ends lost 0 bases and 0 bases, in that order; junction bases with no gene match: 8. Germline V gives CDR1 DFQATT, CDR2 SNEGSKA (reference sequence).

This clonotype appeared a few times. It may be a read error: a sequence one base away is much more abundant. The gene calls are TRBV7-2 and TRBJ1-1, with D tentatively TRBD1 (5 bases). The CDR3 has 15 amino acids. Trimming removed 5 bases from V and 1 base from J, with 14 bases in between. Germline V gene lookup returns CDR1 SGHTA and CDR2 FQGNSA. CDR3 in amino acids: CASSPHKGPNTEAFF. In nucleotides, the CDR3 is TGTGCCAGCAGCCCTCACAAGGGGCCGAACACTGAAGCTTTCTTT.

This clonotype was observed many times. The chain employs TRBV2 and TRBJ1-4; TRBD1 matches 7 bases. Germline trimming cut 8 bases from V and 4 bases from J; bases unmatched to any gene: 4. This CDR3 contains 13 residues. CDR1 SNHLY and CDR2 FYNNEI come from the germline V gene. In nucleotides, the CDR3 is TGTGCCAGCGCCGGGACAGATAATGAAAAACTGTTTTTT. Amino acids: CASAGTDNEKLFF.

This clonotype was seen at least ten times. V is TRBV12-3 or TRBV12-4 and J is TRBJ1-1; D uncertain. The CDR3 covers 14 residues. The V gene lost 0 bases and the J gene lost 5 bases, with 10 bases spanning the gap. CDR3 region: CASSLALTGTEAFF. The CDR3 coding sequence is TGTGCCAGCAGTTTAGCGCTAACGGGGACTGAAGCTTTCTTT.

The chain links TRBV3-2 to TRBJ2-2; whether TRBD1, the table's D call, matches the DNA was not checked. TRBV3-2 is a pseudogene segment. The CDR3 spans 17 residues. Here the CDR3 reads CASSQENTGDITGELFF. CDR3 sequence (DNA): TGTGCCAGCAGCCAGGAAAACACAGGGGATATTACCGGGGAGCTGTTTTTT.

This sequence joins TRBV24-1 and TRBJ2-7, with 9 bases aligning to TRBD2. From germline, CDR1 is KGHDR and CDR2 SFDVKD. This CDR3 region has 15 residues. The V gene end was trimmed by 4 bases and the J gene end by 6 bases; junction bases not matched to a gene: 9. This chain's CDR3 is CATSESGTSLAEQYF. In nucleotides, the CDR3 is TGTGCCACCAGTGAATCCGGGACTAGCCTCGCCGAGCAGTACTTC.

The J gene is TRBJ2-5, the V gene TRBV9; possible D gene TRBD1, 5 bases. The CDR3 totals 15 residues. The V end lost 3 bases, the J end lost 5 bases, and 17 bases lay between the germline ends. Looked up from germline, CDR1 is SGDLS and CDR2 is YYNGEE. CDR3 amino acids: CASSEALQAGETQYF. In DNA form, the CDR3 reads TGTGCCAGCAGCGAGGCTCTACAAGCAGGGGAGACCCAGTACTTC.

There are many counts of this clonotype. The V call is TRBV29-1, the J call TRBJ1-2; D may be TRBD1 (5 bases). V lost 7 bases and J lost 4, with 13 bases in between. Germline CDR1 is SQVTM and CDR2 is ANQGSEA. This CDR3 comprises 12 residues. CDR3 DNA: TGCAGCGCGGGGTCCCAGGGCTATGGCTACACCTTC. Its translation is CSAGSQGYGYTF.

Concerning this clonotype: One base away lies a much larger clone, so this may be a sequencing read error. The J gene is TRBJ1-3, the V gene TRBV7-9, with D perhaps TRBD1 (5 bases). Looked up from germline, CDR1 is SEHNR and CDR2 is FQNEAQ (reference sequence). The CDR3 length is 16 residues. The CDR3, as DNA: TGTGTCAGCAGCTTAGTAGGGGCTGCCTCTGGAAACACCATATATTTT. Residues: CVSSLVGAASGNTIYF.

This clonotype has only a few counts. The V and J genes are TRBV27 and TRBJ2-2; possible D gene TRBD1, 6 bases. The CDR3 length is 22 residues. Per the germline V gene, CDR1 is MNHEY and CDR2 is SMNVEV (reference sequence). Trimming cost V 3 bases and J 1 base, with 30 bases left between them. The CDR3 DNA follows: TGTGCCAGCAGTTTGCGGTACTTAAACAGCCGAAACAGGGTGGGGAACACCGGGGAGCTGTTTTTT. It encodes CASSLRYLNSRNRVGNTGELFF.

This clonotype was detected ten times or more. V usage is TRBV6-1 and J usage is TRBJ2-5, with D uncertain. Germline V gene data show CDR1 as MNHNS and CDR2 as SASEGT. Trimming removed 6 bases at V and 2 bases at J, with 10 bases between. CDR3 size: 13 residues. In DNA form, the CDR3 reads TGTGCCAGCAGAAGACTTGGTCAAGAGACCCAGTACTTC. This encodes CASRRLGQETQYF.

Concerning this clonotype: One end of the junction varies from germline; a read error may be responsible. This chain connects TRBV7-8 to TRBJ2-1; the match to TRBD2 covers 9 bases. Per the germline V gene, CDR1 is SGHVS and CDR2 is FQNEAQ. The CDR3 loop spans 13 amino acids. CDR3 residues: CAGSSLAGTEQFF. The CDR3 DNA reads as TGTGCCGGCAGCTCCCTAGCGGGAACTGAGCAGTTCTTC. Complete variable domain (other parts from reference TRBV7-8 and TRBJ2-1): GAGVSQSPRYKVAKRGQDVALRCDPISGHVSLFWYQQALGQGPEFLTYFQNEAQLDKSGLPSDRFFAERPEGSVSTLKIQRTQQEDSAVYLCAGSSLAGTEQFFGPGTRLTVL.

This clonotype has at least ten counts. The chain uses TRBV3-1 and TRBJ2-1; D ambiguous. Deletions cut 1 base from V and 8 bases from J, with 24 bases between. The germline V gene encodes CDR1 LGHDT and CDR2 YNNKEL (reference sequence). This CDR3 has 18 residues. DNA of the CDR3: TGTGCCAGCAGCCAAGCTTCTGGGATAGAGTCCGCTTTGGATGAGCAGTTCTTC. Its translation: CASSQASGIESALDEQFF.

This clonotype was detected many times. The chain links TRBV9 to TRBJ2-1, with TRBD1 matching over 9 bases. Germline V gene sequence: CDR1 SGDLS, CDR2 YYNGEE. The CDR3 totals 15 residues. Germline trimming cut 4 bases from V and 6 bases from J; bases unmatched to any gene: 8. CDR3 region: CASSPRTGEGNEQFF. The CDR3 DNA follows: TGTGCCAGCAGCCCCCGGACAGGGGAGGGCAATGAGCAGTTCTTC. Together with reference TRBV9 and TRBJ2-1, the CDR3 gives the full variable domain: DSGVTQTPKHLITATGQRVTLRCSPRSGDLSVYWYQQSLDQGLQFLIQYYNGEERAKGNILERFSAQQFPDLHSELNLSSLELGDSALYFCASSPRTGEGNEQFFGPGTRLTVL.

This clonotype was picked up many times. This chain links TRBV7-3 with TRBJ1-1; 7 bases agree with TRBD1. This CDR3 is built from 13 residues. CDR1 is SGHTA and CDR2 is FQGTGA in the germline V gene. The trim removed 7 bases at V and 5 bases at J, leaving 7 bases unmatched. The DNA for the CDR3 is TGTGCCAGCAAAACACGACAGGGTACTGAAGCTTTCTTT. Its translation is CASKTRQGTEAFF.

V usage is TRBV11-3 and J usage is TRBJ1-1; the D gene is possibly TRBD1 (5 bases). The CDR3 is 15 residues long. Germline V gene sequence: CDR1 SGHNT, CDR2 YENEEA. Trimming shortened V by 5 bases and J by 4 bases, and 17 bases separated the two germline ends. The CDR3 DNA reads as TGTGCCAGCAGCCATACTCGTTCAGGGTTCACTGAAGCTTTCTTT. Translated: CASSHTRSGFTEAFF.

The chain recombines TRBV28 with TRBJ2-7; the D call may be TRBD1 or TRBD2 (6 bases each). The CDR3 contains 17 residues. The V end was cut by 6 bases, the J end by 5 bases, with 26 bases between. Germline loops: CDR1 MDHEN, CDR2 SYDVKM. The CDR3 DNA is TGTGCCAGCAGGAGCCTTAGCCCGGGGGCGGAGGAGGACGAGCAGTACTTC. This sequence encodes CASRSLSPGAEEDEQYF.

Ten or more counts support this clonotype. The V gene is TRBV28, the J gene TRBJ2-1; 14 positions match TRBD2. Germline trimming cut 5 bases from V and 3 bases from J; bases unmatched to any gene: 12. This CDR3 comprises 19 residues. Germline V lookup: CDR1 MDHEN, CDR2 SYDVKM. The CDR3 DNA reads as TGTGCCAGCAGTCCCCTCGATGGACTAGCGGGAGGCCTCTACAATGAGCAGTTCTTC. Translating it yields CASSPLDGLAGGLYNEQFF. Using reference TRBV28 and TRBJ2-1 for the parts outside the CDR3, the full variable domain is DVKVTQSSRYLVKRTGEKVFLECVQDMDHENMFWYRQDPGLGLRLIYFSYDVKMKEKGDIPEGYSVSREKKERFSLILESASTNQTSMYLCASSPLDGLAGGLYNEQFFGPGTRLTVL.

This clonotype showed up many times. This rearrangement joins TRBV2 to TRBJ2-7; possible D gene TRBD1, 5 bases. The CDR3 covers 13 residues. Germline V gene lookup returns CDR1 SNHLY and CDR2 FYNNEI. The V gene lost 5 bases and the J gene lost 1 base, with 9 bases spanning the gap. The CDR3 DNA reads TGTGCCAGCAGTAAGGGGCGGTCCTACGAGCAGTACTTC. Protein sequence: CASSKGRSYEQYF.

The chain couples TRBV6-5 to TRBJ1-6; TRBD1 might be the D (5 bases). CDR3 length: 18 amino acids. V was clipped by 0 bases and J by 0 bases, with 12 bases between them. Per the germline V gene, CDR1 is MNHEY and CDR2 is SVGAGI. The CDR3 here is CASSYSNPGSSYNSPLHF. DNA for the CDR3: TGTGCCAGCAGTTACTCGAATCCAGGGAGCTCCTATAATTCACCCCTCCACTTT.

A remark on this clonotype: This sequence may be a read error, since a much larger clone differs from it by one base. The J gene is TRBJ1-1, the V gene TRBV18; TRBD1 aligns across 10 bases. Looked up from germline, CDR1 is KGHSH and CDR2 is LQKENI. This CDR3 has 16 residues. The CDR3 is CASSPDRGLMNTETFF. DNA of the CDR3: TGTGCCAGCTCACCCGACAGGGGGCTTATGAACACTGAAACTTTCTTT.

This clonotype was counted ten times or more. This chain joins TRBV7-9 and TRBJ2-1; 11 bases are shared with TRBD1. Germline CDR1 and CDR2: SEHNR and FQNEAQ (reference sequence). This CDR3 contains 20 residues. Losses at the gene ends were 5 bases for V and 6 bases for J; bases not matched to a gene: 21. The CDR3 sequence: CASSPKGQGVIGRVGNEQFF. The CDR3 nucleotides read TGTGCCAGCAGCCCGAAGGGACAGGGGGTTATCGGGAGAGTGGGCAATGAGCAGTTCTTC.